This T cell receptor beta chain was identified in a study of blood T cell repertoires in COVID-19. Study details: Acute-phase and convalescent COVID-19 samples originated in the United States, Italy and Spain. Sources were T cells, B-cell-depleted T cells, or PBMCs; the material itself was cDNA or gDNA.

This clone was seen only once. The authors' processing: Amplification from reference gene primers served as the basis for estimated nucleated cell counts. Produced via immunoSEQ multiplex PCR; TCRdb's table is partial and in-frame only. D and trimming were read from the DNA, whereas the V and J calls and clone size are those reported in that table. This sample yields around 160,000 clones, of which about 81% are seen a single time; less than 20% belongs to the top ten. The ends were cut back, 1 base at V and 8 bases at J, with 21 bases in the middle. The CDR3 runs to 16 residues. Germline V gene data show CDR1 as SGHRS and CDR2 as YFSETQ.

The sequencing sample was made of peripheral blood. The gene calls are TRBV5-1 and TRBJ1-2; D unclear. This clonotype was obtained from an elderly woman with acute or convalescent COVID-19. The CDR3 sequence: CASSLSGGRMDFGYTF. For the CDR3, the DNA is TGCGCCAGCAGCTTGTCAGGCGGGCGTATGGACTTCGGCTACACCTTC.